This T cell receptor (beta chain) derives from a study of early T cells in non-severe SARS-CoV-2 infection (dated by TCRdb to about 2021). About the study as a whole: Bulk RNA from unsorted whole blood was used for TCR sequencing, so alpha and beta chains could not be paired. Overall results and qualifications from the work: VDJdb matching was skewed toward anti-spike CD8 responses and likely underestimated virus-specific expansions by missing private and CD4 specificities.

V lost 0 bases and J lost 10 bases; the stretch between them is 12 bases long. Per the germline V gene, SGHAT is the CDR1 and FQNNGV is the CDR2. The cysteine opens and the phenylalanine closes a CDR3 of 13 amino acids. The kept DNA is CDR3 alone, 39 bases in frame from the first base. The protocol used for the library was 5' RACE. Sequencing was carried out with a NextSeq 500. To correct for sequencing error and PCR bias, the TCR library protocol tagged individual cDNA molecules with unique molecular identifiers. TCR alpha and beta chains were both sequenced, and the abundances of alpha and beta sequences in each sample were closely correlated with each other. As for the authors' bioinformatics: V gene, J gene and CDR3 annotation of TCR sequences was performed with Decombinator V4. TCRs were defined as expanded if a significant change between any two time points was detected under a Poisson model with p below 0.0001. TCR abundances were normalised to the total number of TCRs sequenced in each sample and reported as counts per million. MAIT TCRs were defined by TRAV1-2 paired with TRAJ12, TRAJ20 or TRAJ33, and iNKT TCRs by TRAV10 paired with TRAJ18. VDJdb, accessed on 1 November 2021, was searched for TCRs annotated for CMV, EBV and SARS-CoV-2, and TCRs annotated for more than one antigen were excluded. TCRdb applied fastp at Q25 and MiXCR to the public reads, then kept only in-frame beta chains. Entries are consolidated by CDR3 protein sequence, retaining the most common genes and DNA. The V and J calls shown here were made by TCRdb, not taken from the authors' results. The sample table shows tens of thousands of distinct CDR3 sequences, and roughly 13% are seen once. Jointly, the top ten make up approximately 1% of the sample.

The study was a case-control design nested within a healthcare worker cohort in London, UK, with weekly nasopharyngeal swab PCR tests and blood sampling. Healthcare workers were recruited between 23 and 31 March 2020, during the week of the UK lockdown, and were followed weekly for up to roughly 16 weeks. A remark on this clonotype: This receptor's antigen is unknown. No base-level quality is on record; no much larger clone is a single base apart.

The chain is made from TRBV11-2 and TRBJ2-5, with the D gene not confidently named. Input material: whole blood. The clonotype originates from an adult who was a healthcare worker with PCR-confirmed SARS-CoV-2 infection or an uninfected control (not recorded which). The CDR3 region has the sequence CASSLDRLSGQYF. The DNA sequence reads TGTGCCAGCAGCTTAGATCGTCTATCCGGCCAGTACTTC.